These 28 T cell receptor beta chains share one sample of origin, sequenced in a study of cytomegalovirus exposure and HLA in healthy donors. Vbeta (60) and Jbeta (13) primers were used in the PCR. Profiling relied on immunoSEQ multiplex PCR, and the TCRdb table lists in-frame clones only, not all of them. In the table there are 100,000 to 150,000 clones, about 80% of which are singletons. The sample comprised PBMCs. The receptors shown here come from a man under 40 in good health and CMV-seronegative.

This clone was seen a single time. The genes are TRBV7-8 and TRBJ2-2; tentatively, D is TRBD2 (6 bases). From germline, CDR1 is SGHVS and CDR2 FQNEAQ. Between the trimmed V and J ends, which lost 6 bases and 6 bases, there was a span of 20 bases. There are 16 residues in the CDR3. DNA for the CDR3: TGTGCCAGCAGGAGTACCCCGGGACTCGGCGCCGGGGAGCTGTTTTTT. Encoded protein: CASRSTPGLGAGELFF. The full variable domain, with the rest looked up from reference TRBV7-8 and TRBJ2-2, is GAGVSQSPRYKVAKRGQDVALRCDPISGHVSLFWYQQALGQGPEFLTYFQNEAQLDKSGLPSDRFFAERPEGSVSTLKIQRTQQEDSAVYLCASRSTPGLGAGELFFGEGSRLTVL.

The chain couples TRBV4-1 to TRBJ2-3; 7 bases fit TRBD1. Germline trimming cut 1 base from V and 1 base from J; bases unmatched to any gene: 5. The CDR3 is made up of 16 amino acids. From germline, CDR1 is MGHRA and CDR2 YSYEKL. The CDR3 reads CASSQVQGIGTDTQYF. CDR3 in DNA: TGCGCCAGCAGCCAAGTACAGGGGATCGGCACAGATACGCAGTATTTT.

The V gene is TRBV25-1, the J gene TRBJ2-3, with D possibly being TRBD2 (5 bases). Germline CDR1 reads MGHDK; CDR2 reads SYGVNS. This CDR3 comprises 15 residues. Trimming took 1 base from V and 0 from J, leaving 8 bases between them. The CDR3 protein is CASSEFAGSTDTQYF. The CDR3 DNA sequence: TGTGCCAGCAGTGAATTCGCGGGTAGCACAGATACGCAGTATTTT.

The chain is built from TRBV27 and TRBJ2-7, with a possible D match to TRBD1 (5 bases). There are 13 residues in the CDR3. Looked up from germline, CDR1 is MNHEY and CDR2 is SMNVEV (reference sequence). The V end was cut by 5 bases, the J end by 4 bases, with 12 bases between. In DNA, the CDR3 is TGTGCCAGCAGTCCCAGGGTGGGTTACGAGCAGTACTTC. Amino acids: CASSPRVGYEQYF.

DNA of the CDR3: TGTGCCAGCAGCTTAGGACAACTGGATCCCTATGGCTACACCTTC. Encoded protein: CASSLGQLDPYGYTF. The chain employs TRBV11-3 and TRBJ1-2, with D uncertain. The CDR3 sequence is 15 residues long. CDR1 SGHNT and CDR2 YENEEA come from the germline V gene. V shed 1 base and J shed 4 bases, with 13 bases lying between them.

This clone was counted a single time. The chain has TRBV10-2 and TRBJ2-7; 10 positions match TRBD1. The CDR3 is 15 residues long. The V segment lost 4 bases and the J segment 3 bases; nucleotides outside the gene matches: 6. Germline V CDR1 and CDR2: WSHSY, SAAADI. CDR3 loop: CASSVGRDRGYEQYF. The CDR3 bases are TGCGCCAGCAGTGTGGGCCGGGACAGGGGCTACGAGCAGTACTTC.

The table lists this clone with a count of one. The chain couples TRBV10-2 to TRBJ2-7; 7 bases line up with TRBD1. This CDR3 region has 13 residues. Germline V gives CDR1 WSHSY, CDR2 SAAADI. V was clipped by 9 bases and J by 0 bases; unmatched bases: 5. The chain's CDR3 is CASSGTDSYEQYF. The CDR3, as DNA: TGCGCCAGTTCCGGGACAGACTCCTACGAGCAGTACTTC.

V and J are TRBV29-1 and TRBJ2-5; the D gene is possibly TRBD2 (5 bases). The germline V gene encodes CDR1 SQVTM and CDR2 ANQGSEA. CDR3 length: 13 residues. In DNA, the CDR3 is TGCGCCCACCCGAGTAATAGGAGGGAGACCCAGTACTTC. It yields the protein CAHPSNRRETQYF.

The J gene is TRBJ1-2, the V gene TRBV7-2; D is uncertain. CDR3 length equals 16 residues. The V gene lost 1 base and the J gene lost 0 bases, with 12 bases spanning the gap. Germline CDR1 is SGHTA and CDR2 is FQGNSA. The CDR3 nucleotides are TGTGCCAGCAGCTTAGTCCGGGAGTTGGCTAACTATGGCTACACCTTC. This encodes CASSLVRELANYGYTF. The whole variable domain, remainder taken from reference TRBV7-2 and TRBJ1-2, is GAGVSQSPSNKVTEKGKDVELRCDPISGHTALYWYRQSLGQGLEFLIYFQGNSAPDKSGLPSDRFSAERTGGSVSTLTIQRTQQEDSAVYLCASSLVRELANYGYTFGSGTRLTVV.

This sequence joins TRBV27 and TRBJ2-5; 8 nucleotides align to TRBD1. The CDR3 length is 14 residues. Germline V gene sequence: CDR1 MNHEY, CDR2 SMNVEV (reference sequence). Losses at the gene ends were 4 bases for V and 6 bases for J; bases not matched to a gene: 7. Written as DNA, the CDR3 is TGTGCCAGCAGTTCGGACAGGGCAGGAAAGACCCAGTACTTC. It encodes CASSSDRAGKTQYF.

CDR3 sequence: CASSPVTNTEAFF. DNA for the CDR3: TGTGCCAGCAGTCCAGTAACGAACACTGAAGCTTTCTTT. The rearrangement links TRBV14 to TRBJ1-1, with unresolved D. With 6 bases removed from V and 1 base from J, the gap between germline ends came to 9 bases. Germline V gene data show CDR1 as SGHDN and CDR2 as FVKESK. The CDR3 totals 13 residues.

V gene TRBV27 combines with J gene TRBJ2-7; D is perhaps TRBD1 (5 bases). Germline loops: CDR1 MNHEY, CDR2 SMNVEV (reference sequence). The germline V and J ends were trimmed by 6 bases and 4 bases, with 10 bases remaining between them. The CDR3 loop spans 12 amino acids. The CDR3 loop reads CASSPDTYEQYF. In DNA, the CDR3 is TGTGCCAGCAGCCCGGACACGTACGAGCAGTACTTC.

The gene calls are TRBV27 and TRBJ1-4; D unclear. Trimming stripped 7 bases from V and 0 bases from J, with 6 bases between. Germline V lookup: CDR1 MNHEY, CDR2 SMNVEV (reference sequence). This CDR3 spans 13 amino acids. The CDR3 protein is CASKRSTNEKLFF. The CDR3, as DNA: TGTGCCAGCAAACGGTCAACTAATGAAAAACTGTTTTTT.

V and J are TRBV11-2 and TRBJ2-7; 7 positions match TRBD1. The CDR3 has 15 residues. After removal of 5 bases from V and 4 bases from J, the junction contained 11 bases not matched to a gene. Germline-derived CDR1 and CDR2 are SGHAT and FQNNGV. The CDR3 region is CASSLDRASYYEQYF. CDR3 in DNA: TGTGCCAGCAGCCTCGACAGGGCCAGTTATTACGAGCAGTACTTC.

The chain has TRBV7-2 and TRBJ2-7; 11 bases are a match to TRBD2. The germline V gene encodes CDR1 SGHTA and CDR2 FQGNSA. The J segment lost 3 bases and the V segment lost 5 bases, leaving 9 bases of the junction unmatched. This CDR3 spans 16 amino acids. The CDR3 loop reads CASSHTGLADLYEQYF. For the CDR3, the DNA is TGTGCCAGCAGCCACACGGGACTAGCGGATCTCTACGAGCAGTACTTC.

The DNA of the CDR3 is TGTGCCAGCAGCTTATGGGACAGGAGAGAGACCCAGTACTTC. This translates into CASSLWDRRETQYF. The V gene is TRBV7-2, the J gene TRBJ2-5; 8 nucleotides align to TRBD1. CDR3 length: 14 amino acids. V lost 2 bases, J lost 4 bases, and 3 bases stayed unmatched. Germline V gene lookup returns CDR1 SGHTA and CDR2 FQGNSA.

This chain uses TRBV27 with TRBJ2-5, with TRBD2 identical over 9 bases. The trim removed 7 bases at V and 4 bases at J, leaving 7 bases unmatched. This CDR3 comprises 14 residues. The V gene's germline CDR1 is MNHEY and CDR2 SMNVEV (reference sequence). CDR3 bases: TGTGCCAGCACCGCCCAGCGGGAGGCAGAGACCCAGTACTTC. Protein: CASTAQREAETQYF.

The gene calls are TRBV28 and TRBJ1-2, with 9 bases that match TRBD1. CDR1 and CDR2 (germline): MDHEN, SYDVKM. The V and J ends lost 6 bases and 2 bases, in that order; junction bases with no gene match: 4. CDR3 size: 14 residues. CDR3 sequence (DNA): TGTGCCAGCAGCTTCGGGACAGGGAACTATGGCTACACCTTC. Amino acid sequence: CASSFGTGNYGYTF.

This clone has a handful of counts. The V gene is TRBV5-5, the J gene TRBJ1-1; tentative D call: TRBD1 (6 bases). The germline V and J ends were trimmed by 0 bases and 5 bases, with 11 bases remaining between them. The CDR3 runs 14 residues. The germline gives CDR1 SGHKS, CDR2 YYEKEE (reference sequence). CDR3 region: CASSLVGDKTEAFF. In DNA, the CDR3 is TGTGCCAGCAGCTTGGTAGGGGACAAAACTGAAGCTTTCTTT.

The chain couples TRBV9 to TRBJ2-1; 10 nucleotides line up with TRBD2. This CDR3 has 15 amino acids. Unmatched junction bases numbered 6, after V lost 4 bases and J lost 5 bases. CDR1 and CDR2 (germline): SGDLS, YYNGEE. CDR3 DNA: TGTGCCAGCAGCCCCGGACTAGCGGCAAACAATGAGCAGTTCTTC. It translates to CASSPGLAANNEQFF.

The chain combines TRBV6-1 with TRBJ1-5; D is ambiguous. CDR1 MNHNS and CDR2 SASEGT come from the germline V gene. Trimming shortened V by 7 bases and J by 4 bases, and 11 bases separated the two germline ends. The CDR3 loop spans 13 amino acids. The CDR3 DNA follows: TGTGCCAGCATTTTTAATATGAATCAGCCCCAGCATTTT. Protein product: CASIFNMNQPQHF.

This clone was recorded a few times. The CDR3 DNA is TGTGCCACCAGCAGAGATCTAAACACTGAAGCTTTCTTT. It encodes CATSRDLNTEAFF. The V and J genes are TRBV15 and TRBJ1-1; the D is unclear. In germline, CDR1 is LNHNV, CDR2 YYDKDF (reference sequence). This CDR3 region has 13 residues. Trimming removed 0 bases at V and 2 bases at J, with 4 bases between.

The rearrangement joins TRBV9 to TRBJ2-2; D is possibly TRBD2 (6 bases). Germline V gene lookup returns CDR1 SGDLS and CDR2 YYNGEE. V was cut by 0 bases and J by 5 bases, with 11 bases left in between. The CDR3 consists of 15 residues. In DNA form, the CDR3 reads TGTGCCAGCAGCGTAGGTGCGGGACGGACCGGGGAGCTGTTTTTT. Its translation is CASSVGAGRTGELFF.

The V and J genes are TRBV11-3 and TRBJ2-5; 16 bases agree with TRBD2. Germline V lookup: CDR1 SGHNT, CDR2 YENEEA. The junction had 2 bases not matched to a gene; V was cut back by 5 bases and J by 5 bases. The CDR3 extends over 15 amino acids. This chain's CDR3 is CASSPGLAGGETQYF. In nucleotides, the CDR3 is TGTGCCAGCAGCCCGGGACTAGCGGGAGGGGAGACCCAGTACTTC.

This sequence joins TRBV5-1 and TRBJ2-3; maybe TRBD1 (6 bases). The CDR3 loop spans 14 amino acids. Between the trimmed V and J ends, which lost 4 bases and 5 bases, there was a span of 14 bases. The germline gives CDR1 SGHRS, CDR2 YFSETQ. The DNA of the CDR3 is TGCGCCAGCAGCCCGGGACACCCCATAGATACGCAGTATTTT. This encodes CASSPGHPIDTQYF.

The rearrangement joins TRBV28 to TRBJ1-4; 10 bases agree with TRBD1. J lost 8 bases, V lost 5 bases, and 5 bases had no gene match. CDR1 and CDR2 from the germline V gene are MDHEN and SYDVKM. CDR3 length: 14 residues. The CDR3 sequence is CASSVGQGSEKLFF. Written as DNA, the CDR3 is TGTGCCAGCAGTGTGGGACAGGGGAGCGAAAAACTGTTTTTT.

This clone has just one count. J is TRBJ2-3 and V is TRBV7-9; the match to TRBD2 covers 8 bases. Unmatched junction bases numbered 9, after V lost 1 base and J lost 0 bases. The CDR3 is made up of 18 amino acids. The germline V gene encodes CDR1 SEHNR and CDR2 FQNEAQ (reference sequence). The CDR3 loop reads CASSLGSGSVKSTDTQYF. The CDR3 DNA sequence: TGTGCCAGCAGCTTAGGAAGCGGGAGTGTGAAGAGCACAGATACGCAGTATTTT.

This chain uses TRBV18 with TRBJ2-1, with D possibly being TRBD1 (6 bases). In germline, CDR1 is KGHSH, CDR2 LQKENI. Between the trimmed V and J ends, which lost 2 bases and 4 bases, there was a span of 9 bases. The CDR3 consists of 14 residues. The CDR3 here is CASSPGGGYNEQFF. The CDR3 coding sequence is TGTGCCAGCTCACCAGGGGGCGGTTACAATGAGCAGTTCTTC.